The clone carrying this T cell receptor (beta chain) has only a few counts. These data belong to a study of blood T cell repertoires in COVID-19. For the study at large: The United States, Italy and Spain were the sources of the acute and convalescent COVID-19 samples. T cells, B-cell-depleted T cells, or PBMCs supplied cDNA or gDNA.

V dropped 0 bases and J dropped 4; count of bases not matched to a gene: 1. The CDR3 extends over 15 amino acids. Per germline, CDR1 MNHEY and CDR2 SVGAGI. Per the original data handling: The assay estimated nucleated cells by amplifying reference gene primers. Sequencing used immunoSEQ multiplex PCR; TCRdb keeps in-frame clones, though not all of them. The DNA gave D and trimming, while V, J and clone size come from that table. The sample yields 100,000 to 150,000 clones, roughly 84% seen once. The sample taken for sequencing was peripheral blood. This clonotype was sampled from a woman aged 80 or over with acute or convalescent COVID-19. This chain links TRBV6-5 with TRBJ2-7, with 12 bases aligning to TRBD2. DNA for the CDR3: TGTGCCAGCAGTTACTCAGGACTAGCGGGATACGAGCAGTACTTC. This encodes CASSYSGLAGYEQYF.